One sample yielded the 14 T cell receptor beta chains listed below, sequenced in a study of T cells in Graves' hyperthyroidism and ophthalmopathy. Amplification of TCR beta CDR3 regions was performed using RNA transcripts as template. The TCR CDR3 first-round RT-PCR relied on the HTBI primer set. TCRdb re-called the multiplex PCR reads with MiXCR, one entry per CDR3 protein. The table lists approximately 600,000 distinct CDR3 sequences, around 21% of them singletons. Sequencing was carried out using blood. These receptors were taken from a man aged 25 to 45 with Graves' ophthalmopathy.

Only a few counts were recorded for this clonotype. The CDR3 sequence: CASSHGAGVPFF. In nucleotides, the CDR3 is TGTGCCAGCAGCCACGGGGCAGGGGTTCCGTTCTTC. V usage is TRBV3-1 and J usage is TRBJ2-1; D may be TRBD1 (6 bases). This CDR3 region has 12 residues. Germline values: CDR1 LGHDT, CDR2 YNNKEL (reference sequence). Between the trimmed V and J ends, which lost 3 bases and 15 bases, there was a span of 15 bases.

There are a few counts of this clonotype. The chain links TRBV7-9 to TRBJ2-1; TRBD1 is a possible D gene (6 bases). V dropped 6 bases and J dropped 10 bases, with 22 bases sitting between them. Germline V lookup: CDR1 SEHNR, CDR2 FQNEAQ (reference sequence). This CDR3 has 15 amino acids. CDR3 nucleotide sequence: TGTGCCAGCAGTCACGTCAGGGGAGTCCCTTCCGAGCAGTTCTTC. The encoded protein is CASSHVRGVPSEQFF.

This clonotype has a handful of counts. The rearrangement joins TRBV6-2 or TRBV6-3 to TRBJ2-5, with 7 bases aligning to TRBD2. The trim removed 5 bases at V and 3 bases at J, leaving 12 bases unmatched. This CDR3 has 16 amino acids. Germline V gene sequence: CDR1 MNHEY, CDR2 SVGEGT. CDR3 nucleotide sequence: TGTGCCAGCAGTCCCTACGCCCGGGCGGGGGAAGAGACCCAGTACTTC. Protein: CASSPYARAGEETQYF.

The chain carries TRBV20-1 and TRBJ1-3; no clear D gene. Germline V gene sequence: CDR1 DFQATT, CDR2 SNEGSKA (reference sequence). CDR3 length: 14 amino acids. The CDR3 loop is CSAQIRDSGNTIYF. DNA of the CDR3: TGCAGCGCACAAATTCGGGACTCTGGAAACACCATATATTTT.

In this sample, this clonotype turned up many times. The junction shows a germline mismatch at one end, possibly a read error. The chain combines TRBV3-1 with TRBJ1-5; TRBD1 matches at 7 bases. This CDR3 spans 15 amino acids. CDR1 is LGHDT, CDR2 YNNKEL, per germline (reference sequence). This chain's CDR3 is CASSQGLGGKQPQHF. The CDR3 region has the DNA TGTGCCAGCAGCCAAGGGTTAGGGGGCAAACAGCCCCAGCATTTT.

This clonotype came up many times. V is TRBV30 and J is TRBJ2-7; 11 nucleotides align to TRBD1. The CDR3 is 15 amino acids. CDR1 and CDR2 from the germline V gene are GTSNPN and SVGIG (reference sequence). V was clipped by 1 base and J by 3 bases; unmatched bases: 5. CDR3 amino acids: CAWSGGTGGNYEQYF. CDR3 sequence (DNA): TGTGCCTGGAGTGGGGGGACAGGGGGGAACTACGAGCAGTACTTC.

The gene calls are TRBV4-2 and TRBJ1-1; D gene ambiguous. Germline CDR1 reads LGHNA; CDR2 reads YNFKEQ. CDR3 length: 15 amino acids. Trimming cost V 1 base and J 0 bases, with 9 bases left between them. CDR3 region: CASSQAVGVNTEAFF. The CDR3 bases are TGTGCCAGCAGCCAAGCCGTGGGCGTGAACACTGAAGCTTTCTTT.

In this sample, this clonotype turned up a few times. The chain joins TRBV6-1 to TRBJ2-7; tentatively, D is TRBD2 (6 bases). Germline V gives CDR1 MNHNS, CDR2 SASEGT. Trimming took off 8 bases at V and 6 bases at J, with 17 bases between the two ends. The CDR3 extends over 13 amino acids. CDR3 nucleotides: TGTGCCAGCCTAGCCGGGGGAGGAAGCGAGCAGTACTTC. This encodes CASLAGGGSEQYF.

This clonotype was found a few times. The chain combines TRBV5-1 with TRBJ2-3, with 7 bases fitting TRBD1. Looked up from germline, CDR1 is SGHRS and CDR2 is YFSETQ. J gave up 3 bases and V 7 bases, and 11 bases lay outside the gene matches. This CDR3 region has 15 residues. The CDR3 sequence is CASSPRGLKTDTQYF. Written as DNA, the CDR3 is TGCGCCAGCTCCCCGAGGGGGCTTAAGACAGATACGCAGTATTTT.

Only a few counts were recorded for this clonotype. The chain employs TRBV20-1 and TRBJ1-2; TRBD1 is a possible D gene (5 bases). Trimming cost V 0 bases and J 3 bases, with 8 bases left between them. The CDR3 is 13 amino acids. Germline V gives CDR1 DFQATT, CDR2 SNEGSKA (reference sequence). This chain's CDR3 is CSARDKGYYGYTF. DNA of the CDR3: TGCAGTGCTAGAGATAAGGGGTACTATGGCTACACCTTC.

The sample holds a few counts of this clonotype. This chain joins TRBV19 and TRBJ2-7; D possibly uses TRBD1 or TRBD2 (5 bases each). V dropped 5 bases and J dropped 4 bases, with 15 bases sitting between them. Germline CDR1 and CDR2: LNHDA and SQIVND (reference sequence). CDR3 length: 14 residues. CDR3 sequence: CASSGQGGPYEQYF. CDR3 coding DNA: TGTGCCAGTAGTGGCCAGGGCGGGCCATACGAGCAGTACTTC.

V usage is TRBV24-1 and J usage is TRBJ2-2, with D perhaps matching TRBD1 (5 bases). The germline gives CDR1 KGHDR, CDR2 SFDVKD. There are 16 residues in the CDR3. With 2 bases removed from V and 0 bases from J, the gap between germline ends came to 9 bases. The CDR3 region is CATSDYRPPNTGELFF. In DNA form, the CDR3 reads TGTGCCACCAGTGATTACAGGCCCCCGAACACCGGGGAGCTGTTTTTT.

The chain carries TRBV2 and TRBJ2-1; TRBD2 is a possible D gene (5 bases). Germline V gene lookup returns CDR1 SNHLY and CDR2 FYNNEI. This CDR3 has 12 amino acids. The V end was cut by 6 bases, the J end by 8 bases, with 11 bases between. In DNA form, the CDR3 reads TGTGCCAGCAGAGGTTTGGGAGATGAGCAGTTCTTC. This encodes CASRGLGDEQFF. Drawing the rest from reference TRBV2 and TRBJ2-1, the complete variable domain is EPEVTQTPSHQVTQMGQEVILRCVPISNHLYFYWYRQILGQKVEFLVSFYNNEISEKSEIFDDQFSVERPDGSNFTLKIRSTKLEDSAMYFCASRGLGDEQFFGPGTRLTVL.

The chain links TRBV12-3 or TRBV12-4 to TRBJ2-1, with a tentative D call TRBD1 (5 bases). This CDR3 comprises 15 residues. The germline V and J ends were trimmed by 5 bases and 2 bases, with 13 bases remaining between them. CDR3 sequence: CASSTYLGAYNEQFF. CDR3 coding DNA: TGTGCCAGCAGTACGTACCTAGGGGCCTACAATGAGCAGTTCTTC.